In its sample, the clone carrying this T cell receptor beta chain was seen a few times. The data stem from a study of T cells in Graves' hyperthyroidism and ophthalmopathy. Amplification targeted TCR beta CDR3 regions from RNA transcripts. During a first-round RT-PCR of the TCR CDR3, the HTBI primer set was used. MiXCR was run by TCRdb on the multiplex PCR reads, yielding one entry per CDR3 protein. The table has 540,000 or so distinct CDR3 sequences, approximately 14% seen once. The TCR originated in a woman in her twenties or thirties with Graves' hyperthyroidism. The sequenced sample was blood.

This chain's CDR3 is CASSYSKWTSGREWSYNEQFF. The CDR3 nucleotides are TGTGCCAGCAGTTACTCGAAATGGACTAGCGGGAGGGAGTGGTCCTACAATGAGCAGTTCTTC. The chain combines TRBV6-5 with TRBJ2-1; 15 bases match TRBD2. This CDR3 is built from 21 residues. CDR1 MNHEY and CDR2 SVGAGI come from the germline V gene. V shed 0 bases and J 1 base; nucleotides not matched to a gene: 10.